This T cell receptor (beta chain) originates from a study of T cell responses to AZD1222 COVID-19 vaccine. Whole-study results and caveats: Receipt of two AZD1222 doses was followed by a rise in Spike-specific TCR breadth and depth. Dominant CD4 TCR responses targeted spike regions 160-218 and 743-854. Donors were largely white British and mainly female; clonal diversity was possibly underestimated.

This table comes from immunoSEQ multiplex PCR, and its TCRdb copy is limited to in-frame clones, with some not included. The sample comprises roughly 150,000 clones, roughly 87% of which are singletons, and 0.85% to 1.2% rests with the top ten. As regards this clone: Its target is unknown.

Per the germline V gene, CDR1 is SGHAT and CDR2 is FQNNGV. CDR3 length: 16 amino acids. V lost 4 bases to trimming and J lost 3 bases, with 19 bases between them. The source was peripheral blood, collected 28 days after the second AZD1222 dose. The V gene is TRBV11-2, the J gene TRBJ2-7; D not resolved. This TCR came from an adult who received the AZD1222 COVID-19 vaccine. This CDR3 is CASSSYYSDVGYEQYF. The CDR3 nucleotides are TGTGCCAGCAGCTCATACTACAGCGATGTGGGCTACGAGCAGTACTTC.